These 12 T cell receptor beta chains were sequenced from one sample in a study of shared clonotypes between healthy human individuals. Repertoires were generated with immunoSEQ multiplex PCR, while TCRdb's copy carries only in-frame clones and drops some. The sample shows about 1,900,000 clones, roughly 94% of them seen only once. Naive CD8 cells, CD45RO-negative and positively selected for CCR7, excluded terminally differentiated effector memory CD45RA+ cells. Sequenced: naive CD8+ T cells sorted from blood. The receptor source for this set is a man aged 18 to 29 in good health.

J is TRBJ2-5 and V is TRBV9; D may match TRBD1 or TRBD2 (6 bases each). The V and J ends lost 5 bases and 1 base respectively, with 12 bases between them. CDR1 is SGDLS, CDR2 YYNGEE, per germline. This CDR3 comprises 14 residues. CDR3 in amino acids: CASSQGGLQETQYF. The DNA of the CDR3 is TGTGCCAGCAGTCAAGGGGGGCTCCAAGAGACCCAGTACTTC.

The count of this clone is one. The identical CDR3 is also encoded by other nucleotide sequences in the sample. The gene calls are TRBV9 and TRBJ2-7; tentative D call: TRBD1 (6 bases). Trimming pared 0 bases from V and 2 bases from J, leaving 12 bases between. Per germline, CDR1 SGDLS and CDR2 YYNGEE. The CDR3 spans 15 residues. The CDR3 nucleotides read TGTGCCAGCAGCGTAGCGGGCCAGGGGACCTACGAGCAGTACTTC. As protein: CASSVAGQGTYEQYF.

The V call is TRBV4-1, the J call TRBJ2-7; D uncertain. The CDR3 covers 12 residues. Deletions cut 0 bases from V and 8 bases from J, with 8 bases between. In germline, CDR1 is MGHRA, CDR2 YSYEKL. For the CDR3, the DNA is TGCGCCAGCAGCCAAGATGGATACAAGCAGTACTTC. Encoded protein: CASSQDGYKQYF.

The V and J genes are TRBV5-1 and TRBJ1-3; D not resolved. Germline CDR1 reads SGHRS; CDR2 reads YFSETQ. The CDR3 extends over 14 amino acids. The V gene lost 2 bases and the J gene lost 3 bases, with 9 bases spanning the gap. The DNA of the CDR3 is TGCGCCAGCAGCTTTGTGGGGTATGGAAACACCATATATTTT. It yields the protein CASSFVGYGNTIYF.

The V and J genes are TRBV5-8 and TRBJ1-1, with TRBD1 matching 7 bases. CDR1 and CDR2 from the germline V gene are SGHTS and YDEGEE. The CDR3 is 16 amino acids. With V trimmed by 4 bases and J by 4 bases, 13 bases remained unmatched. DNA for the CDR3: TGTGCCAGCAGCGACCGGGACAGATCCCCGCGCACTGAAGCTTTCTTT. Translated: CASSDRDRSPRTEAFF.

J is TRBJ2-1 and V is TRBV7-9; 8 bases match TRBD2. J was trimmed by 3 bases and V by 1 base; bases with no gene match: 5. This CDR3 has 16 residues. The germline CDR1 and CDR2 sequences are SEHNR and FQNEAQ (reference sequence). CDR3 loop: CASSLEEREFYNEQFF. CDR3 coding DNA: TGTGCCAGCAGCTTAGAAGAGCGGGAGTTCTACAATGAGCAGTTCTTC.

The chain has TRBV25-1 and TRBJ2-7; 9 nucleotides agree with TRBD1. This CDR3 contains 16 residues. V lost 4 bases, J lost 5 bases, and 12 bases stayed unmatched. The germline gives CDR1 MGHDK, CDR2 SYGVNS. CDR3 coding DNA: TGTGCCAGCAGTGGTCCCTACGGGACAGGGTTCCACGAGCAGTACTTC. This sequence encodes CASSGPYGTGFHEQYF.

A note on this clone: Other DNA sequences of this sample code for an identical CDR3. The chain joins TRBV28 to TRBJ2-1, with D maybe TRBD2 (5 bases). Trimming left V 3 bases short and J 7 bases short, with 10 bases between. CDR3 length equals 13 residues. Germline CDR1 MDHEN, CDR2 SYDVKM. DNA for the CDR3: TGTGCCAGCAGTTTCCTAGCCGGTAATGAGCAGTTCTTC. Encoded protein: CASSFLAGNEQFF.

The chain joins TRBV11-3 to TRBJ2-3; D unresolved. V lost 6 bases and J 0 bases, leaving 4 bases between the germline ends. This CDR3 has 12 amino acids. Looked up from germline, CDR1 is SGHNT and CDR2 is YENEEA. Here the CDR3 DNA reads TGTGCCAGCAGTCTCAGCACAGATACGCAGTATTTT. Translated, it gives CASSLSTDTQYF.

This chain joins TRBV11-2 and TRBJ2-1; D perhaps matches TRBD2 (5 bases). The CDR3 has 16 amino acids. V gave up 0 bases and J gave up 3 bases, with 12 bases separating them. Germline V gene lookup returns CDR1 SGHAT and CDR2 FQNNGV. Here the CDR3 reads CASSLDPGSIYNEQFF. As DNA, the CDR3 is TGTGCCAGCAGCTTAGACCCTGGGAGCATCTACAATGAGCAGTTCTTC.

This sequence joins TRBV30 and TRBJ2-5; D unresolved. The CDR3 has 13 residues. The V end lost 0 bases, the J end lost 5 bases, and 10 bases lay between the germline ends. Germline V lookup: CDR1 GTSNPN, CDR2 SVGIG (reference sequence). This CDR3 reads CAWSVESRETQYF. The CDR3 DNA follows: TGTGCCTGGAGTGTAGAATCTCGGGAGACCCAGTACTTC.

This CDR3 is CASSQSRGRPYSGANVLTF. The CDR3 coding sequence is TGCGCCAGCAGCCAAAGCAGGGGGCGCCCCTACTCTGGGGCCAACGTCCTGACTTTC. V gene TRBV4-3 combines with J gene TRBJ2-6, with 8 bases that match TRBD1. The CDR3 contains 19 residues. V was clipped by 2 bases and J by 0 bases; unmatched bases: 9. Germline loops: CDR1 LGHNA, CDR2 YSLEER.